Sequencing of this T cell receptor (beta chain) was carried out in a study of graft-versus-host responses after intestinal transplantation. V lost 7 bases, J lost 3 bases, and 2 bases stayed unmatched. The CDR3 is made up of 12 amino acids. Germline-derived CDR1 and CDR2 are MDHEN and SYDVKM. The table came from immunoSEQ multiplex PCR; TCRdb's copy has only in-frame clones and leaves some out. The sample has 11,000 to 15,000 clones; 29% are singletons. V is TRBV28 and J is TRBJ2-7; 8 positions match TRBD2. Sequences were derived from alloreactive CD4+ T cells from a mixed lymphocyte reaction culture, sampled before intestinal transplant. The subset denotes: CFSE-low proliferating T cells sorted from roughly 6-day pre-transplant mixed lymphocyte reaction (GvH or HvG direction). The receptor was derived from a human patient who received an intestinal transplant. Here the CDR3 reads CASTSGRYEQYF. The CDR3 DNA is TGTGCCAGCACTAGCGGGCGCTACGAGCAGTACTTC.